One and the same sample provided the 16 T cell receptor beta chains below, sequenced in a study of a mutant IDH1 vaccine in newly diagnosed glioma. Time point in this sample: baseline, week 1 (first vaccination visit). Treatment specified: pre-vaccination baseline after standard-of-care therapy. Sequenced by immunoSEQ multiplex PCR; TCRdb stores in-frame clones only, minus some. The data show under 75,000 clones, around 92% seen once. Specimen: PBMCs, collected from a glioma patient treated with radiotherapy, temozolomide or both. The source of these receptors is a middle-aged man with glioma.

The gene calls are TRBV7-6 and TRBJ2-7; perhaps TRBD2 as D (5 bases). Germline lookup yields CDR1 SGHVS and CDR2 FNYEAQ. The CDR3 contains 13 residues. Between the trimmed V and J ends, which lost 5 bases and 2 bases, there was a span of 10 bases. The CDR3 sequence: CASSVREAYEQYF. As DNA, the CDR3 is TGTGCCAGCAGCGTCCGGGAAGCCTACGAGCAGTACTTC.

The rearrangement joins TRBV28 to TRBJ2-2; D may be TRBD1 (6 bases). With 6 bases removed from V and 1 base from J, the gap between germline ends came to 9 bases. Germline CDR1 reads MDHEN; CDR2 reads SYDVKM. This CDR3 is 14 amino acids long. DNA of the CDR3: TGTGCCAGCAGACCGACAGGGAACACCGGGGAGCTGTTTTTT. Encoded protein: CASRPTGNTGELFF.

The rearrangement links TRBV7-9 to TRBJ2-3; the D is unclear. From germline, CDR1 is SEHNR and CDR2 FQNEAQ (reference sequence). CDR3 length equals 11 residues. Trimming removed 8 bases from V and 2 bases from J, with 5 bases in between. CDR3 residues: CASANTDTQYF. The DNA of the CDR3 is TGTGCCAGCGCCAACACAGATACGCAGTATTTT.

The rearrangement joins TRBV5-1 to TRBJ2-7; weak D call: TRBD2 (6 bases). Germline V gives CDR1 SGHRS, CDR2 YFSETQ. The V and J ends lost 0 bases and 6 bases respectively, with 13 bases between them. The CDR3 has 14 amino acids. The CDR3 here is CASSLGTGVGEQYF. The CDR3 nucleotides are TGCGCCAGCAGCTTGGGTACGGGAGTCGGCGAGCAGTACTTC.

The chain recombines TRBV6-1 with TRBJ1-2; D gene uncertain. From germline, CDR1 is MNHNS and CDR2 SASEGT. V was cut by 2 bases and J by 4 bases, with 14 bases left in between. The CDR3 contains 15 residues. DNA for the CDR3: TGTGCCAGCAGTGAATTGGTGGCGGCGGGCTATGGCTACACCTTC. This gives the protein CASSELVAAGYGYTF.

The V call is TRBV5-4, the J call TRBJ2-3, with unresolved D. V was pared by 1 base and J by 0 bases, with 12 bases between. The CDR3 spans 16 residues. Germline-derived CDR1 and CDR2 are SGHNT and YYREEE (reference sequence). The CDR3 nucleotides read TGTGCCAGCAGCTTGCAGAGGTCAACTAGCACAGATACGCAGTATTTT. Amino acids: CASSLQRSTSTDTQYF.

The chain employs TRBV7-2 and TRBJ1-3, with D possibly TRBD1 on 5 matching bases. This CDR3 contains 15 residues. V lost 0 bases, J lost 2 bases, and 8 bases lay in between. The V gene's germline CDR1 is SGHTA and CDR2 FQGNSA. CDR3 nucleotides: TGTGCCAGCAGCTTAGCGCCAGGGACTGGAAACACCATATATTTT. Its protein product is CASSLAPGTGNTIYF.

The chain couples TRBV4-1 to TRBJ2-5, with a weak D call TRBD2 (6 bases). This CDR3 region has 16 residues. Germline CDR1 is MGHRA and CDR2 is YSYEKL. The V gene lost 1 base and the J gene lost 5 bases, with 17 bases spanning the gap. This chain's CDR3 is CASSQVNGRRRETQYF. The CDR3 DNA reads as TGCGCCAGCAGCCAAGTTAACGGGAGAAGGAGGGAGACCCAGTACTTC.

The rearrangement uses TRBV11-3 and TRBJ2-1; 8 nucleotides agree with TRBD1. The CDR3 runs 14 residues. The germline V gene encodes CDR1 SGHNT and CDR2 YENEEA. The J segment lost 7 bases and the V segment lost 4 bases, leaving 6 bases of the junction unmatched. CDR3 sequence reads: CASSSRTGRNEQFF. The CDR3 region has the DNA TGTGCCAGCAGCTCTCGGACAGGGAGAAATGAGCAGTTCTTC.

The chain is built from TRBV5-3 and TRBJ1-1; possible D gene TRBD1, 6 bases. TRBV5-3 counts as an open reading frame of uncertain function. CDR3 length: 14 amino acids. Trimming stripped 5 bases from V and 1 base from J, with 12 bases between. This chain's CDR3 is CARRDDRTNTEAFF. The DNA of the CDR3 is TGTGCCAGAAGGGACGACAGGACGAACACTGAAGCTTTCTTT.

The chain couples TRBV5-1 to TRBJ2-1; 8 bases map to TRBD2. Germline assignment: CDR1 SGHRS and CDR2 YFSETQ. The trim removed 0 bases at V and 1 base at J, leaving 3 bases unmatched. This CDR3 is built from 16 residues. The CDR3 nucleotides are TGCGCCAGCAGCTTGGCTGCTAGCGGGTCCTACAATGAGCAGTTCTTC. This codes for CASSLAASGSYNEQFF.

This rearrangement joins TRBV7-8 to TRBJ1-3, with D perhaps matching TRBD1 (5 bases). From germline, CDR1 is SGHVS and CDR2 FQNEAQ. Trimming cost V 7 bases and J 0 bases, with 22 bases left between them. CDR3 size: 18 residues. The CDR3 bases are TGTGCCAGCACCCGAGCCAGGACGGGGGGAAGCTCTGGAAACACCATATATTTT. Translating gives CASTRARTGGSSGNTIYF.

The genes are TRBV19 and TRBJ2-1; a weak D match, TRBD2 (5 bases). This CDR3 has 14 residues. Trimming took 8 bases from V and 3 from J, leaving 14 bases between them. CDR1 and CDR2 (germline): LNHDA, SQIVND (reference sequence). The CDR3 bases are TGTGCCAGTTCCGCCGGACTCTTCTACAATGAGCAGTTCTTC. Translation gives CASSAGLFYNEQFF.

The rearrangement uses TRBV7-9 and TRBJ2-2; D may be TRBD1 (5 bases). Deletions cut 1 base from V and 3 bases from J, with 6 bases between. This CDR3 contains 14 residues. CDR1 and CDR2 (germline): SEHNR, FQNEAQ (reference sequence). The CDR3 protein is CASSLGGDTGELFF. CDR3 bases: TGTGCCAGCAGCTTAGGGGGCGACACCGGGGAGCTGTTTTTT.

The rearrangement links TRBV5-5 to TRBJ1-2; a possible D gene is TRBD1 (5 bases). V lost 7 bases to trimming and J lost 4 bases, with 32 bases between them. The CDR3 totals 19 residues. Germline loops: CDR1 SGHKS, CDR2 YYEKEE (reference sequence). CDR3 nucleotides: TGTGCCAGCCATGCACGAAATGGGGGGTGGCGTGGCAACTTCTATGGCTACACCTTC. Translated: CASHARNGGWRGNFYGYTF.

CDR3 in amino acids: CASSLAAGQGAGELFF. CDR3 sequence (DNA): TGTGCCAGCAGCTTAGCGGCCGGACAGGGGGCGGGGGAGCTGTTTTTT. V and J are TRBV7-6 and TRBJ2-2; 11 nucleotides align to TRBD1. Per the germline V gene, CDR1 is SGHVS and CDR2 is FNYEAQ. V was clipped by 0 bases and J by 8 bases; unmatched bases: 5. There are 16 residues in the CDR3.